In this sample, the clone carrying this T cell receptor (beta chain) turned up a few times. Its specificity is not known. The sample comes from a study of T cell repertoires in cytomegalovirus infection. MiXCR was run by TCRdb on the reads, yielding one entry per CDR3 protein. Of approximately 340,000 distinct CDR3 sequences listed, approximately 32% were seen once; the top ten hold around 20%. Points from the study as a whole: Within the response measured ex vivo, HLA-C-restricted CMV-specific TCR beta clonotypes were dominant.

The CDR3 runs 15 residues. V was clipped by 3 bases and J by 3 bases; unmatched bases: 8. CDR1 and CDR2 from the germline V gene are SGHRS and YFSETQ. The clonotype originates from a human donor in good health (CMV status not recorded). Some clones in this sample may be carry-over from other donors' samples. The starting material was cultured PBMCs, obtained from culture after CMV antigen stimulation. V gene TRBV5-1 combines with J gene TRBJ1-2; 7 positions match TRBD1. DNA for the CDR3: TGCGCCAGCAGCTACACCGACAGGGAAGACTATGGCTACACCTTC. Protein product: CASSYTDREDYGYTF.